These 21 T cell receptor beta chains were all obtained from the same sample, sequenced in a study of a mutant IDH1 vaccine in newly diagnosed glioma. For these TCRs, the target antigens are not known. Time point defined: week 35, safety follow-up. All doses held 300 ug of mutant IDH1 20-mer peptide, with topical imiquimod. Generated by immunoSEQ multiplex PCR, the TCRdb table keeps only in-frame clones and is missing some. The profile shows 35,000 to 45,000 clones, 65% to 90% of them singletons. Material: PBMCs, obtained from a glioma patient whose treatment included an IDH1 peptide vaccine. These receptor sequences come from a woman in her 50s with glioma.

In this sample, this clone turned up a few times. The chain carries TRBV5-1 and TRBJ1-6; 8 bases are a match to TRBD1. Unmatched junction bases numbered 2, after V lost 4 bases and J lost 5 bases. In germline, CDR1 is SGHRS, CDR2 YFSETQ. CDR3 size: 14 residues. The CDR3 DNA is TGCGCCAGCAGCAGGGGACAGGATAATTCACCCCTCCACTTT. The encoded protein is CASSRGQDNSPLHF.

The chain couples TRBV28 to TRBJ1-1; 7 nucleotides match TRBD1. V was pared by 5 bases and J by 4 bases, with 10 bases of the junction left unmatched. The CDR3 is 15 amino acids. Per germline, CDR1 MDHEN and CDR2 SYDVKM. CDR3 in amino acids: CASSPLDRDSTEAFF. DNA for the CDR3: TGTGCCAGCAGTCCCTTAGACAGGGACTCCACTGAAGCTTTCTTT.

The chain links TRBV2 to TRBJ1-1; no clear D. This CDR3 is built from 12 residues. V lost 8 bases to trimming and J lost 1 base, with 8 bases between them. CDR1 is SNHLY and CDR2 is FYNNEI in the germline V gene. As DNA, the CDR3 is TGTGCCAGCCAGAGGTCGAACACTGAAGCTTTCTTT. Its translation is CASQRSNTEAFF.

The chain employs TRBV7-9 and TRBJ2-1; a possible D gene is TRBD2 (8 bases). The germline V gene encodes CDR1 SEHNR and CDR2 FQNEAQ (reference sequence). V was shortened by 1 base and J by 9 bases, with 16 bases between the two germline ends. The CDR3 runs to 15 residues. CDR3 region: CASSLVGGSGGEQFF. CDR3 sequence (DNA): TGTGCCAGCAGCTTAGTAGGGGGCAGCGGGGGTGAGCAGTTCTTC. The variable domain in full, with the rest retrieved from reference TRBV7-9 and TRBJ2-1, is DTGVSQNPRHKITKRGQNVTFRCDPISEHNRLYWYRQTLGQGPEFLTYFQNEAQLEKSRLLSDRFSAERPKGSFSTLEIQRTEQGDSAMYLCASSLVGGSGGEQFFGPGTRLTVL.

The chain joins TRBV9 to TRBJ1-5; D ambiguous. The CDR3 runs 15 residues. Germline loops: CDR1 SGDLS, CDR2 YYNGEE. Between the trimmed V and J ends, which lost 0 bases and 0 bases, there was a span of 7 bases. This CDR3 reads CASSVEDNSNQPQHF. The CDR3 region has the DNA TGTGCCAGCAGCGTAGAAGATAATAGCAATCAGCCCCAGCATTTT.

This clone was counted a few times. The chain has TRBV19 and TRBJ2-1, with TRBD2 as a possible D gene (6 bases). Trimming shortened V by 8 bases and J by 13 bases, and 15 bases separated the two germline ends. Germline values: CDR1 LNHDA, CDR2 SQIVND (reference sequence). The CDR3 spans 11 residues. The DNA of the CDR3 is TGTGCCAGTTCCCGGGACTTAATACAGTTCTTC. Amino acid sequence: CASSRDLIQFF.

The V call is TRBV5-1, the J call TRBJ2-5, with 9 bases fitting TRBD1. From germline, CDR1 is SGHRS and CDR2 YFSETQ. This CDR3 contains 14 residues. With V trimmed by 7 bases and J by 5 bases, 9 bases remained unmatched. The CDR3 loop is CASSPGQGWETQYF. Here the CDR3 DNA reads TGCGCCAGCTCCCCGGGACAGGGCTGGGAGACCCAGTACTTC.

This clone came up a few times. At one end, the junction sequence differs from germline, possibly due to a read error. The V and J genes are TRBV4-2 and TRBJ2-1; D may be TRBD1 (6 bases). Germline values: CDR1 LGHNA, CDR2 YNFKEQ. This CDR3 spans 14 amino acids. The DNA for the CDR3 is TGTGCCAGCAGACAAGGGGGTTTGGACAATGAGCAGTTCTTC. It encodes CASRQGGLDNEQFF.

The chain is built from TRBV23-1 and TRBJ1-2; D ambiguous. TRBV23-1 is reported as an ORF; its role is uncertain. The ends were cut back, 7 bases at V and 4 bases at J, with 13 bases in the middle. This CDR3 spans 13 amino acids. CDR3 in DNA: TGCGCCAGCAACGGCAGGCCTTCCTATGGCTACACCTTC. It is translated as CASNGRPSYGYTF.

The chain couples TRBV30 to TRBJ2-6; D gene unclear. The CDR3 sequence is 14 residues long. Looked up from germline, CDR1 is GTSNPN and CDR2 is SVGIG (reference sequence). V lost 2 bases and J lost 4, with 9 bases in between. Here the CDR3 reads CAWSPAAGANVLTF. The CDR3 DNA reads TGTGCCTGGAGTCCTGCGGCCGGGGCCAACGTCCTGACTTTC.

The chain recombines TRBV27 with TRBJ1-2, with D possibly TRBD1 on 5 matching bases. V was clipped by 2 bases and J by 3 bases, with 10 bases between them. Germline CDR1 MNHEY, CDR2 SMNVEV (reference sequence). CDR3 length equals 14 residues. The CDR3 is CASSLDGAHYGYTF. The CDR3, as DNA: TGTGCCAGCAGTTTAGACGGGGCACACTATGGCTACACCTTC.

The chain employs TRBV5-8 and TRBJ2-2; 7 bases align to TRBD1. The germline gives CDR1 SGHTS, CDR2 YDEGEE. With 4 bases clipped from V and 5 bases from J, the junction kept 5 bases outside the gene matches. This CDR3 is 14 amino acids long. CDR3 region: CASSKDRRTGELFF. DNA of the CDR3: TGTGCCAGCAGCAAGGACAGGCGTACCGGGGAGCTGTTTTTT.

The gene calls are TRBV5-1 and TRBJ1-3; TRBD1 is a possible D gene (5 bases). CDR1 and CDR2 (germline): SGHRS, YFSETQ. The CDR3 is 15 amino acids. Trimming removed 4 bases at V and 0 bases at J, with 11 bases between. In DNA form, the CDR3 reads TGCGCCAGCAGCACCGTGGGGGACTCTGGAAACACCATATATTTT. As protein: CASSTVGDSGNTIYF.

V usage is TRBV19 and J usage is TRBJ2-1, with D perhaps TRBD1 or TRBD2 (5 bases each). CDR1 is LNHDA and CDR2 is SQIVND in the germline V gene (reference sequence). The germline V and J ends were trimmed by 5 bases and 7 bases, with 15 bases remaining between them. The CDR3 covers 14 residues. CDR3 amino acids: CASSYQGPSNEQFF. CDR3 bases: TGTGCCAGTAGTTACCAGGGACCATCGAATGAGCAGTTCTTC.

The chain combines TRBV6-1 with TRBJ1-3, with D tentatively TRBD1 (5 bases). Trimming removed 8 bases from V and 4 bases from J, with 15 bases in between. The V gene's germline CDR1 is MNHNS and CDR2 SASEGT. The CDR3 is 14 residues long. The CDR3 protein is CASGLEGSGNTIYF. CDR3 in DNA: TGTGCCAGCGGCTTGGAGGGGTCCGGAAACACCATATATTTT.

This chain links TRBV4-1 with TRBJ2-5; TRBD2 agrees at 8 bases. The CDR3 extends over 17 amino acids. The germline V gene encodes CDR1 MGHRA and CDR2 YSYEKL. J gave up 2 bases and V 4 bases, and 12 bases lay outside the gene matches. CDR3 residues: CASSPRNSGGRQETQYF. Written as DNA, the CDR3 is TGCGCCAGCAGCCCCCGGAATTCGGGGGGGCGGCAAGAGACCCAGTACTTC.

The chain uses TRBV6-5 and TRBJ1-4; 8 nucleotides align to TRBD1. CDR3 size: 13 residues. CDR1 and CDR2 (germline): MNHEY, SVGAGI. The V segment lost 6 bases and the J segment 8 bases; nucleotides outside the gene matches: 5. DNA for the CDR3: TGTGCCAGCAGGGACAGGGATCGGGAAAAACTGTTTTTT. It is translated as CASRDRDREKLFF.

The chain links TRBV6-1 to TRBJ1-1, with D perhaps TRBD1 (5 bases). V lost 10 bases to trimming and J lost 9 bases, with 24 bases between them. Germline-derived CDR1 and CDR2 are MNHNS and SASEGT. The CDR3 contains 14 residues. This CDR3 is CATDSGVVPDKAFF. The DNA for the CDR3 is TGTGCCACCGATTCTGGGGTGGTCCCGGACAAAGCTTTCTTT.

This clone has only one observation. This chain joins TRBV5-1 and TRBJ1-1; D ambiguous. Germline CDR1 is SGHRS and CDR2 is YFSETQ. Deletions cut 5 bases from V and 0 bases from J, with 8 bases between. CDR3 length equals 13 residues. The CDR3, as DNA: TGCGCCAGCAGTGTCATATTGAACACTGAAGCTTTCTTT. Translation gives CASSVILNTEAFF.

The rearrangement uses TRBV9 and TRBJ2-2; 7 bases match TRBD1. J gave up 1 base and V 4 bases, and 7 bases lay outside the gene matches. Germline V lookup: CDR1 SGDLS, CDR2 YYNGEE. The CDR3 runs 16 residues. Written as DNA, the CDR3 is TGTGCCAGCAGCCCCCAACAGGGGTTGAACACCGGGGAGCTGTTTTTT. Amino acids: CASSPQQGLNTGELFF.

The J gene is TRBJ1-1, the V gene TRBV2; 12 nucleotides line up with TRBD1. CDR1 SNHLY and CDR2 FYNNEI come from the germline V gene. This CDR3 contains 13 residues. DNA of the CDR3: TGTGGGGGACAGGGGGCGTCGCGCACTGAAGCTTTCTTT. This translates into CGGQGASRTEAFF.